This T cell receptor (beta chain) appears in the sequencing data of a study of blood T cell repertoires in COVID-19. The overall study: Collection of acute and convalescent COVID-19 samples took place in the United States, Italy and Spain. In each case, the material was cDNA or gDNA derived from T cells, B-cell-depleted T cells, or PBMCs.

In the original analysis: Reference gene primer amplification yielded estimated nucleated cell counts. The method was immunoSEQ multiplex PCR; TCRdb's version includes in-frame clones alone and lacks a portion of them. Clone size and V and J calls were adopted from that table, with D and trimming inferred from the DNA. The table includes about 240,000 clones, around 87% detected once. Germline V CDR1 and CDR2: LGHDT, YNNKEL (reference sequence). With 4 bases removed from V and 4 bases from J, the gap between germline ends came to 13 bases. The CDR3 runs 14 residues. Sequencing was done on a sample of peripheral blood. The origin of this receptor is a woman aged 70-85 years with active or convalescent COVID-19. This rearrangement joins TRBV3-1 (or the pseudogene TRBV3-2) to TRBJ1-1; D gene uncertain. In DNA form, the CDR3 reads TGTGCCAGCAGCCCATCGGGCCGGGGCACTGAAGCTTTCTTT. Translated: CASSPSGRGTEAFF.